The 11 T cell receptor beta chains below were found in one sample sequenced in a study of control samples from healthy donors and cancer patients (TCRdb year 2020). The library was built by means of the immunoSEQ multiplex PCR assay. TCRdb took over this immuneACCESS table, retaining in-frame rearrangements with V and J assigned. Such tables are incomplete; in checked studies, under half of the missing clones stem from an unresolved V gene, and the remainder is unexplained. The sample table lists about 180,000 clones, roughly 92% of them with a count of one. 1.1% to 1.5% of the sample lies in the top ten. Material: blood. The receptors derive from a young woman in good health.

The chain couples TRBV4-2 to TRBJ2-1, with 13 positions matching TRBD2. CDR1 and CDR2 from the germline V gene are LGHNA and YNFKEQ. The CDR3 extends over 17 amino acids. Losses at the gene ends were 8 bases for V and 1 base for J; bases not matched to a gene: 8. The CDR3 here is CASRTSGSPLSYNEQFF. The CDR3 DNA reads TGTGCCAGCCGGACTAGCGGGAGTCCACTTTCCTACAATGAGCAGTTCTTC.

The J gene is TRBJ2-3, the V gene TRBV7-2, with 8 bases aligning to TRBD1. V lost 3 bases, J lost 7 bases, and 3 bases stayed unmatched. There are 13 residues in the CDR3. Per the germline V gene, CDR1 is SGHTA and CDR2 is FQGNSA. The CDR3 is CASSFQGAHTQYF. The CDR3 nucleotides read TGTGCCAGCAGCTTCCAGGGGGCACATACGCAGTATTTT.

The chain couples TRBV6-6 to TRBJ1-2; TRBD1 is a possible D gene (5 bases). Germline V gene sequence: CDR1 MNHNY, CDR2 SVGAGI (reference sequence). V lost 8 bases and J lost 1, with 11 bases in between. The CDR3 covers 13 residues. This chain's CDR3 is CASGRQLNYGYTF. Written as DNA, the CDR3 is TGTGCCAGCGGAAGACAGCTTAACTATGGCTACACCTTC.

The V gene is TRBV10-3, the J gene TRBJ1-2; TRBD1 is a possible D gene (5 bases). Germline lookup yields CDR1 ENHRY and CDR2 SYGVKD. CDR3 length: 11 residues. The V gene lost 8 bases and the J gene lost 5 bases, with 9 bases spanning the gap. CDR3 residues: CAIRRQYGYTF. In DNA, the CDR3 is TGTGCCATCCGCCGACAGTATGGCTACACCTTC.

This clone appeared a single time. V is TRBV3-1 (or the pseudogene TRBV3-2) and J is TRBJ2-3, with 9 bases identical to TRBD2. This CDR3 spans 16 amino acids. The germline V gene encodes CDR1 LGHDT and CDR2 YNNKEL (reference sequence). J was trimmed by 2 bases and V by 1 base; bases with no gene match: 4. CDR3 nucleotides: TGTGCCAGCAGCCAAGCACTAGCGGGTGACACAGATACGCAGTATTTT. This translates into CASSQALAGDTDTQYF.

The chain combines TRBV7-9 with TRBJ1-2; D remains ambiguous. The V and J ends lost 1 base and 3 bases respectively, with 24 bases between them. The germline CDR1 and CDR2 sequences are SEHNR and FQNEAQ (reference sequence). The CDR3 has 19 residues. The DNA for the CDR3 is TGTGCCAGCAGCTTAGGTACCTGGCTGCGAGGGATTTCAGACTATGGCTACACCTTC. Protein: CASSLGTWLRGISDYGYTF.

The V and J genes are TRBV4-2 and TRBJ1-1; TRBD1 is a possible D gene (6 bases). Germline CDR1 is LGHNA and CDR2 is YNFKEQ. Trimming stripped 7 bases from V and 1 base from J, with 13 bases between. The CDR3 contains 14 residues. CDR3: CASTLGTRNTEAFF. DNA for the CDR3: TGTGCCAGCACCCTAGGGACAAGGAACACTGAAGCTTTCTTT.

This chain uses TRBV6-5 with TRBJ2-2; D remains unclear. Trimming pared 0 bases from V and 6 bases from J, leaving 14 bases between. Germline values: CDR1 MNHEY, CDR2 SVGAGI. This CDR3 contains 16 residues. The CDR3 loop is CASSYSTGRVAGELFF. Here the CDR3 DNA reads TGTGCCAGCAGTTACTCGACGGGTAGGGTGGCCGGGGAGCTGTTTTTT.

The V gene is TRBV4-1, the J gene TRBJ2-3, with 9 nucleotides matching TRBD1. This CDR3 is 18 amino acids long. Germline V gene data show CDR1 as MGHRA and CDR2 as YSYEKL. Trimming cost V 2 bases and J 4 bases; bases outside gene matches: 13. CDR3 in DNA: TGCGCCAGCAGCCAATGGGCCCAACAGGGGGCGGTTCCAGATACGCAGTATTTT. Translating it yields CASSQWAQQGAVPDTQYF.

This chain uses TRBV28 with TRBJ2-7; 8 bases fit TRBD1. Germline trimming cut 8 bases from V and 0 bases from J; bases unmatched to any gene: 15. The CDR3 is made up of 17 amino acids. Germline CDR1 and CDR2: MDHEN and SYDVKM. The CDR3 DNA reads TGTGCCAGCCAATCCGGGACAGGTCTAATTTTCTCCTACGAGCAGTACTTC. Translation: CASQSGTGLIFSYEQYF.

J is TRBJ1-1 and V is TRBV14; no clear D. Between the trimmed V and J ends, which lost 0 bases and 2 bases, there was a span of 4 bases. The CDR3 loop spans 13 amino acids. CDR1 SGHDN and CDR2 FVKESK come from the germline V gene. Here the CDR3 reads CASSQDRNTEAFF. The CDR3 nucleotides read TGTGCCAGCAGCCAAGATCGAAACACTGAAGCTTTCTTT.